This T cell receptor beta chain originates from a study of shared clonotypes between healthy human individuals. Cells designated naive CD8 were CD45RO-negative and were positively selected for CCR7, with terminally differentiated effector memory CD45RA+ cells excluded. TCRdb's copy holds only in-frame clones and misses some; the assay was immunoSEQ multiplex PCR. The data contain about 2.1 million clones, 93% of them seen just once; the ten biggest clones take up under 2%. Sequencing was carried out using naive CD8+ T cells from PBMCs. This receptor was taken from a man younger than 35 in good health. Some clones in this sample may be carry-over from other donors' samples.

CDR3 residues: CASSQGSDTDTQYF. CDR3 sequence (DNA): TGTGCCAGCAGCCAGGGAAGTGACACAGATACGCAGTATTTT. This chain links TRBV16 with TRBJ2-3; D gene uncertain. Germline V gene data show CDR1 as KGHSY and CDR2 as FQNENV. This CDR3 spans 14 amino acids. V dropped 3 bases and J dropped 2 bases, with 9 bases sitting between them.